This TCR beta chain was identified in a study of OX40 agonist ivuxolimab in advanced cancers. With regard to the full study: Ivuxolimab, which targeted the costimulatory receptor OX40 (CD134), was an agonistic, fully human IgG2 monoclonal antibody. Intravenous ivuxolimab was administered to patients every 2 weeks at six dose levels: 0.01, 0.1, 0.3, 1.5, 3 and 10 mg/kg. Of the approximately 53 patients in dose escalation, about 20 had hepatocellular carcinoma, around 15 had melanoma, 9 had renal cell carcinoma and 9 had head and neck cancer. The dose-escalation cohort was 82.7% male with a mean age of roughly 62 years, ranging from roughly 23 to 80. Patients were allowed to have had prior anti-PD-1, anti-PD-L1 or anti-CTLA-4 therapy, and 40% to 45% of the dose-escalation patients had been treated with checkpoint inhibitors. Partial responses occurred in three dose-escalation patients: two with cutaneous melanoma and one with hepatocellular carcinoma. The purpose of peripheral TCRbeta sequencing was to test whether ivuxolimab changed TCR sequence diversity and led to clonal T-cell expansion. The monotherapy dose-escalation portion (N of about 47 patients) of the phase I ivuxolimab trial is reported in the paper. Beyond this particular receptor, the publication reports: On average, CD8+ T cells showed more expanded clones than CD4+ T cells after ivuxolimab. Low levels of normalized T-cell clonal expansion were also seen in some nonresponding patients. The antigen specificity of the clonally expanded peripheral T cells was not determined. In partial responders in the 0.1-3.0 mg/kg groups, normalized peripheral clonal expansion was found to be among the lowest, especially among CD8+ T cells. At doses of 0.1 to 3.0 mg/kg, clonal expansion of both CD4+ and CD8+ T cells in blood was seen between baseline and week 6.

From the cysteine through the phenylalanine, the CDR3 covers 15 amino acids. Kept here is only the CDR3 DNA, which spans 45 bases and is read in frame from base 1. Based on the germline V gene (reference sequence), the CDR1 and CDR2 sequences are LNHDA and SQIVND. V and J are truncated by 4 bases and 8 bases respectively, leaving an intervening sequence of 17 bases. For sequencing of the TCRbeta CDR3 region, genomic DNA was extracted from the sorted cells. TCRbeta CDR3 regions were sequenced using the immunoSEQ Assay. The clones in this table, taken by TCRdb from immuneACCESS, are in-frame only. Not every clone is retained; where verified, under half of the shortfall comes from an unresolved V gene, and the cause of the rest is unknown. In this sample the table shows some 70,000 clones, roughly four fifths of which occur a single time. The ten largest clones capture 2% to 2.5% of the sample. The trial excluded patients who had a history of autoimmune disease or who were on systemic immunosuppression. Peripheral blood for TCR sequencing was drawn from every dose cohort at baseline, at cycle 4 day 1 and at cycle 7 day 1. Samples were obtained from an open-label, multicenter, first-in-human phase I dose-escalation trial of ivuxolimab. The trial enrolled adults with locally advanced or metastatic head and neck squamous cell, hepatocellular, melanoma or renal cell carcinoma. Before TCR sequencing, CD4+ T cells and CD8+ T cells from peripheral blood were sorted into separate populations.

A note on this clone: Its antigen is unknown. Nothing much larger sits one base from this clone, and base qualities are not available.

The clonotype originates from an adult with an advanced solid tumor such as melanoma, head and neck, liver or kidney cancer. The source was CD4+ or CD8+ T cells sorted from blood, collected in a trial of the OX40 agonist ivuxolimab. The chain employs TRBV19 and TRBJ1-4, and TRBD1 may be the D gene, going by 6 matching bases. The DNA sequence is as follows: TGTGCCAGTAGTACCGGCCCGGGGGCGTGGGAAAAACTGTTTTTT. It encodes CASSTGPGAWEKLFF. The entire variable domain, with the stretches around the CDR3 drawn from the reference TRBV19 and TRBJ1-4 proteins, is DGGITQSPKYLFRKEGQNVTLSCEQNLNHDAMYWYRQDPGQGLRLIYYSQIVNDFQKGDIAEGYSVSREKKESFPLTVTSAQKNPTAFYLCASSTGPGAWEKLFFGSGTQLSVL.